This T cell receptor (beta chain) was recovered during a study of shared clonotypes between healthy human individuals. In the study overall: Per donor, CD8 memory used one plate, CD8 naive used two, CD4 memory used three and CD4 naive used three.

This clone has a handful of counts. Its antigen remains unidentified. This specimen includes other DNA sequences encoding the same CDR3. CD4+ cells yielded CD45RA+ naive and CD45RA-negative memory subsets. Assay: immunoSEQ multiplex PCR; the TCRdb copy retains only in-frame clones and omits some. Of roughly 2 million clones listed, more than 90% are singletons. The study's findings and limits: Some clonotypes were shared by all four sorted-subset donors, while others were not shared. The non-shared ones had lower generation probabilities than the shared ones. Researchers sampled only blood; tissue repertoires likely differ.

The TCR was taken from a man aged 18 to 30 in good health. Sequenced sample: naive CD4+ T cells sorted from blood. The subset: CD45RA+ positively selected.

The CDR3 DNA reads as TGTGCCAGCTCCCCCGGACAGGGGAACTATGGCTACACCTTC. This encodes CASSPGQGNYGYTF. This chain connects TRBV18 to TRBJ1-2, with 9 bases that match TRBD1. After removal of 6 bases from V and 2 bases from J, the junction contained 4 bases not matched to a gene. The CDR3 totals 14 residues. Germline V gives CDR1 KGHSH, CDR2 LQKENI.